One and the same sample provided the 3 T cell receptor beta chains below, sequenced in a study (dated by TCRdb to about 2015). The library relied on 5' RACE. TCRdb lists the instrument as Illumina MiSeq. TCRdb took the public reads, trimmed them with fastp at Q25, ran MiXCR for clone calling and kept in-frame beta chains. Each record represents a unique CDR3 protein, reported with the most common genes and DNA among its rows. This sample has roughly 13,000 distinct CDR3 sequences in its table, and less than 25% of those were observed once. The ten largest clones take up approximately 2.8% of the sample. The sample was naive CD4+ T cells sorted from blood. The cell subset or site label of this sample denotes: naive CD4+ T cells, CD4+CD45RA+CD25-. These receptors came from a female donor with breast cancer.

In its sample, this clonotype was seen a few times. A much larger clonotype is one base distant, so this may be a read error. This chain joins TRBV3-1 and TRBJ1-1; no clear D. The CDR3 extends over 11 amino acids. The V gene lost 5 bases and the J gene lost 7 bases, with 8 bases spanning the gap. Germline loops: CDR1 LGHDT, CDR2 YNNKEL (reference sequence). CDR3 bases: TGTGCCAGCAGCGAAGCCAGTGAAGCTTTCTTT. Translation gives CASSEASEAFF.

Written as DNA, the CDR3 is TGTGCCAGCAGTCTGACAAGTGACAATGAGCAGTTCTTC. Translating it yields CASSLTSDNEQFF. The chain carries TRBV7-3 and TRBJ2-1; D unresolved. Germline CDR1 is SGHTA and CDR2 is FQGTGA. The CDR3 consists of 13 residues. V lost 6 bases and J lost 5, with 11 bases in between.

This clonotype was counted ten times or more. CDR3 residues: CSVVLRYPMDTQYF. The CDR3 region has the DNA TGCAGCGTTGTCCTCAGGTATCCTATGGATACGCAGTATTTT. This chain joins TRBV29-1 and TRBJ2-3; no definite D call. Germline V gene lookup returns CDR1 SQVTM and CDR2 ANQGSEA. V dropped 4 bases and J dropped 6 bases, with 17 bases sitting between them. The CDR3 contains 14 residues.